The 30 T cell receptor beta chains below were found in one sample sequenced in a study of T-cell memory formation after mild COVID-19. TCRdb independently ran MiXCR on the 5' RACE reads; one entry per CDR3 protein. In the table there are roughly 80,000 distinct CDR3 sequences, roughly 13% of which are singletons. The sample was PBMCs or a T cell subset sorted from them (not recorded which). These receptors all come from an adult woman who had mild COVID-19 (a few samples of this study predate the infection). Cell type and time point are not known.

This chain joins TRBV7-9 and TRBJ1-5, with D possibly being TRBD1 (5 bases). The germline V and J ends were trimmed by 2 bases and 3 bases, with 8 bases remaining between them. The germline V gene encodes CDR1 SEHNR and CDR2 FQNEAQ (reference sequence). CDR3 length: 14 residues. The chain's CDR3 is CASSLSGPNQPQHF. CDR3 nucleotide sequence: TGTGCCAGCAGCTTATCAGGGCCCAATCAGCCCCAGCATTTT.

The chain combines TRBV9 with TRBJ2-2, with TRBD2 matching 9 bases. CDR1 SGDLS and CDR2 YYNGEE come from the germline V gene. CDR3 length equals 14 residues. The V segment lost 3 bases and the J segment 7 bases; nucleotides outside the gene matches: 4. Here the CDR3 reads CASSDSGSDGELFF. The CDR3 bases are TGTGCCAGCAGCGATAGCGGGAGTGACGGGGAGCTGTTTTTT.

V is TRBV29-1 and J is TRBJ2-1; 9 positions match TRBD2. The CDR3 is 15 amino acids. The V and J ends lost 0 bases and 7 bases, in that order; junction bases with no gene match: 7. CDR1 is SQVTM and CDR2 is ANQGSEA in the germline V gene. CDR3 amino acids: CSVEEGSGSANEQFF. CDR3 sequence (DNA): TGCAGCGTTGAAGAGGGTAGCGGGAGTGCGAATGAGCAGTTCTTC.

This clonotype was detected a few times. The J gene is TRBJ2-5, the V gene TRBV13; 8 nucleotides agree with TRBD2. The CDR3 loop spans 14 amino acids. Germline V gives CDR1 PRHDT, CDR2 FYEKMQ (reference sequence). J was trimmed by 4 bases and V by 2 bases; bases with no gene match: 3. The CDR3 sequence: CASSLPGGTETQYF. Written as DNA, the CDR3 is TGTGCCAGCAGCTTACCGGGAGGGACAGAGACCCAGTACTTC.

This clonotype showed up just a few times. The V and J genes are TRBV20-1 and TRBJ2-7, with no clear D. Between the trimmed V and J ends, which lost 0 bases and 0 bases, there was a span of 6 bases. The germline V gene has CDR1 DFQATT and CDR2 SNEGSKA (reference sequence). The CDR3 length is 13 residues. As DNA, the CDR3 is TGCAGTGCTAGAGATTGGGGCTCCTACGAGCAGTACTTC. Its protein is CSARDWGSYEQYF.

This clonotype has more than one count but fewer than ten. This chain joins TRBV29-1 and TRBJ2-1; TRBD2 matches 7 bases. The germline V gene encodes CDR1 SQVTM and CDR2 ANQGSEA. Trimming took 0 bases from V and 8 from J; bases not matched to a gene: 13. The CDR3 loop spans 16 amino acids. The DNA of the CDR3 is TGCAGCGTTGAAGAAATTGGGGGGGGAACCTCGTATGAGCAGTTCTTC. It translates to CSVEEIGGGTSYEQFF.

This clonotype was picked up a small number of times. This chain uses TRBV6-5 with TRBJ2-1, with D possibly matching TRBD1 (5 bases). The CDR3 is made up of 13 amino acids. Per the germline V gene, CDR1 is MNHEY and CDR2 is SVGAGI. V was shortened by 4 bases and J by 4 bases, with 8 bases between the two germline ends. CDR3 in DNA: TGTGCCAGCAGTTCACAGGTTTACAATGAGCAGTTCTTC. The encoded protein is CASSSQVYNEQFF.

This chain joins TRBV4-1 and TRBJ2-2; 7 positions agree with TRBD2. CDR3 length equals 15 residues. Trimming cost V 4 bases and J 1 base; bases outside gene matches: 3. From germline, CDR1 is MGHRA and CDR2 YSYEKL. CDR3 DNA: TGCGCCAGCAGCCCCAGGGAGGGGAACACCGGGGAGCTGTTTTTT. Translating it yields CASSPREGNTGELFF.

As DNA, the CDR3 is TGTGCCAGCCCGACAGGGCCTAAGAACACTGAAGCTTTCTTT. It translates to CASPTGPKNTEAFF. The V and J genes are TRBV2 and TRBJ1-1, with TRBD1 identical over 7 bases. The CDR3 has 14 amino acids. V lost 8 bases and J lost 1; bases outside the gene matches: 7. The V gene's germline CDR1 is SNHLY and CDR2 FYNNEI.

Here the CDR3 reads CASRGGAKNIQYF. The CDR3 DNA sequence: TGTGCCAGCAGGGGGGGAGCCAAAAACATTCAGTACTTC. This chain links TRBV7-9 with TRBJ2-4; TRBD2 is a possible D gene (6 bases). Trimming took 6 bases from V and 0 from J, leaving 6 bases between them. The CDR3 contains 13 residues. Germline-derived CDR1 and CDR2 are SEHNR and FQNEAQ (reference sequence). Filled out from reference TRBV7-9 and TRBJ2-4, the complete variable domain reads DTGVSQNPRHKITKRGQNVTFRCDPISEHNRLYWYRQTLGQGPEFLTYFQNEAQLEKSRLLSDRFSAERPKGSFSTLEIQRTEQGDSAMYLCASRGGAKNIQYFGAGTRLSVL.

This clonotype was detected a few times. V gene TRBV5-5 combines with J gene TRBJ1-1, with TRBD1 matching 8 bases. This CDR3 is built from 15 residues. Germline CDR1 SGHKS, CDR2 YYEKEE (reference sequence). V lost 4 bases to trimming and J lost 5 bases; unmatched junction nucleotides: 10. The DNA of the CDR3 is TGTGCCAGCAGCACCCCGACAGGGGTTGGGACTGAAGCTTTCTTT. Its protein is CASSTPTGVGTEAFF.

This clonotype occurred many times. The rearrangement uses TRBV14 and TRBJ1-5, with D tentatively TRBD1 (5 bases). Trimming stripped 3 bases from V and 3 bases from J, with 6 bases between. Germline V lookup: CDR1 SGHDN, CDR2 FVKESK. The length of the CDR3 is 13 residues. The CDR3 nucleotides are TGTGCCAGCAGCCAGGGACCCAATCAGCCCCAGCATTTT. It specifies CASSQGPNQPQHF. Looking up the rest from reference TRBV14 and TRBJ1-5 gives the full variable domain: EAGVTQFPSHSVIEKGQTVTLRCDPISGHDNLYWYRRVMGKEIKFLLHFVKESKQDESGMPNNRFLAERTGGTYSTLKVQPAELEDSGVYFCASSQGPNQPQHFGDGTRLSIL.

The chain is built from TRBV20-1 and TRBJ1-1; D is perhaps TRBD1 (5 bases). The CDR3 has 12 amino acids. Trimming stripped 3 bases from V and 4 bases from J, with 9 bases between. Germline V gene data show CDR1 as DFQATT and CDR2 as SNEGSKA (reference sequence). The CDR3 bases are TGCAGTGCTAGTCTTCAGGGCACTGAAGCTTTCTTT. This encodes CSASLQGTEAFF.

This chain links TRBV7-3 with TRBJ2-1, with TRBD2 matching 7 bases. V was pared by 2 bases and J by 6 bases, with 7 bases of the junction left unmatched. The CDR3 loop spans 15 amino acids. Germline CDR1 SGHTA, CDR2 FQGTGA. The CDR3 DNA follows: TGTGCCAGCAGCTTAGGGCTAGCGGAGCCCAATGAGCAGTTCTTC. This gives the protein CASSLGLAEPNEQFF. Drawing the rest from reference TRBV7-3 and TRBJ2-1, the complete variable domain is GAGVSQTPSNKVTEKGKYVELRCDPISGHTALYWYRQSLGQGPEFLIYFQGTGAADDSGLPNDRFFAVRPEGSVSTLKIQRTERGDSAVYLCASSLGLAEPNEQFFGPGTRLTVL.

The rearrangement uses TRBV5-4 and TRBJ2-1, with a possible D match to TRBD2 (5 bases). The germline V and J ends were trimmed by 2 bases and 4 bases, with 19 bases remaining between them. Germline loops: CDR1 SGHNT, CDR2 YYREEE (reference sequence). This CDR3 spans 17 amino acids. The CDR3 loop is CASSLKTIQPTYNEQFF. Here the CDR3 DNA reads TGTGCCAGCAGCTTAAAGACTATCCAGCCCACTTACAATGAGCAGTTCTTC. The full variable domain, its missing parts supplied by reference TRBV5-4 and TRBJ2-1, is ETGVTQSPTHLIKTRGQQVTLRCSSQSGHNTVSWYQQALGQGPQFIFQYYREEENGRGNFPPRFSGLQFPNYSSELNVNALELDDSALYLCASSLKTIQPTYNEQFFGPGTRLTVL.

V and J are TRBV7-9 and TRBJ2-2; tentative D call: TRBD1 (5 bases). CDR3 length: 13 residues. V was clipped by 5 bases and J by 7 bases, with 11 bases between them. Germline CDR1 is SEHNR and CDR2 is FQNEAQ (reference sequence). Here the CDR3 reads CASSPVRGGELFF. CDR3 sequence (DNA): TGTGCCAGCAGCCCCGTTAGGGGCGGGGAGCTGTTTTTT.

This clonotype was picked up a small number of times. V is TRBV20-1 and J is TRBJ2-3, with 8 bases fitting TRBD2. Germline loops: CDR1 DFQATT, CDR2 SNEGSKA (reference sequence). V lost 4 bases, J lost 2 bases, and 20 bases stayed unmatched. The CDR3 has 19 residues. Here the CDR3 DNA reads TGCAGTGCTACAGGATTAGGGGATAGCGGGGTGATTTCCACAGATACGCAGTATTTT. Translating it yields CSATGLGDSGVISTDTQYF.

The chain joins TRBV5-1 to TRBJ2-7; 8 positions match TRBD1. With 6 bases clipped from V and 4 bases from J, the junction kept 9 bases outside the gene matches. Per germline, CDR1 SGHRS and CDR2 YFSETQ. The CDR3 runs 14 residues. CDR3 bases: TGCGCCAGCACCGCCGGGCAGGGGGCGTACGAGCAGTACTTC. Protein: CASTAGQGAYEQYF.

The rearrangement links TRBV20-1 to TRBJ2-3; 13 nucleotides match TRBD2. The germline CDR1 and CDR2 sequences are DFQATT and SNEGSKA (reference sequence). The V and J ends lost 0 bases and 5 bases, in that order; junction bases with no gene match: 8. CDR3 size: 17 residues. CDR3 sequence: CSARDLVGTSGVDTQYF. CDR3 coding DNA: TGCAGTGCTAGAGATCTAGTGGGGACTAGCGGGGTAGATACGCAGTATTTT.

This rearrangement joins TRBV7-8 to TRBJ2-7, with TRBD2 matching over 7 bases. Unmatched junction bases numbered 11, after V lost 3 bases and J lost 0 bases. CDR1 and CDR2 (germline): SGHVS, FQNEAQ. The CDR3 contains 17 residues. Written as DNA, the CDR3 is TGTGCCAGCAGCTTTTTCAGCGGGGAACAGAGCTCCTACGAGCAGTACTTC. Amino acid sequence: CASSFFSGEQSSYEQYF.

The CDR3 sequence is CASSYGLAGVDEQFF. The CDR3 DNA reads TGCGCCAGCAGCTATGGACTAGCGGGGGTGGATGAGCAGTTCTTC. The chain has TRBV5-1 and TRBJ2-1; TRBD2 matches 13 bases. Germline lookup yields CDR1 SGHRS and CDR2 YFSETQ. V dropped 3 bases and J dropped 8; count of bases not matched to a gene: 5. The CDR3 has 15 residues.

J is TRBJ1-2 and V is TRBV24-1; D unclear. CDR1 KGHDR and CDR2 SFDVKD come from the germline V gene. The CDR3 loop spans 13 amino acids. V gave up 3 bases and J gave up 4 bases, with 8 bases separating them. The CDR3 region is CATSDGVAYGYTF. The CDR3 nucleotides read TGTGCCACCAGTGATGGGGTGGCCTATGGCTACACCTTC.

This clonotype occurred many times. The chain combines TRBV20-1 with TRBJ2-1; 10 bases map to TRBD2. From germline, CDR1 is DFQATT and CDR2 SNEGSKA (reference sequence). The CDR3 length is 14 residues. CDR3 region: CRTRLAGSYNEQFF. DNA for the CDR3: TGCAGAACTAGACTAGCGGGCTCCTACAATGAGCAGTTCTTC.

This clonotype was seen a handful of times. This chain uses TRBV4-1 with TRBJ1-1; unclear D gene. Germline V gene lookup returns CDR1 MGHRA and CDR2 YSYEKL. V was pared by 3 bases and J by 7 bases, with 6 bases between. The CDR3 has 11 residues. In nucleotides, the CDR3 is TGCGCCAGCAGCCAGCGGGGTGAAGCTTTCTTT. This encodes CASSQRGEAFF.

CDR3: CASSLDGGNPANEQYF. CDR3 coding DNA: TGTGCCAGCAGCTTAGATGGGGGGAATCCTGCGAACGAGCAGTACTTC. The V and J genes are TRBV7-9 and TRBJ2-7, with D tentatively TRBD2 (6 bases). The germline V and J ends were trimmed by 1 base and 5 bases, with 18 bases remaining between them. CDR3 length: 16 residues. CDR1 and CDR2 from the germline V gene are SEHNR and FQNEAQ (reference sequence).

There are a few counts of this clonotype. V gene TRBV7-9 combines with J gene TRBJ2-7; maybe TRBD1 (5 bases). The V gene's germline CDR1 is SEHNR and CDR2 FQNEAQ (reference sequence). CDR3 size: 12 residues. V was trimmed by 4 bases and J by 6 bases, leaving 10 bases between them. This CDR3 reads CASSSRVFEQYF. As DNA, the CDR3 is TGTGCCAGCAGCTCCAGGGTTTTCGAGCAGTACTTC.

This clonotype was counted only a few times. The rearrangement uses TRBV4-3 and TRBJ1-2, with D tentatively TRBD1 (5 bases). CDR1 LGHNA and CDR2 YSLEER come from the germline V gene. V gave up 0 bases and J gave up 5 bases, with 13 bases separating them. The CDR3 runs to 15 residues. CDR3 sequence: CASSQDTGLMYGYTF. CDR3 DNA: TGCGCCAGCAGCCAAGATACGGGACTTATGTATGGCTACACCTTC.

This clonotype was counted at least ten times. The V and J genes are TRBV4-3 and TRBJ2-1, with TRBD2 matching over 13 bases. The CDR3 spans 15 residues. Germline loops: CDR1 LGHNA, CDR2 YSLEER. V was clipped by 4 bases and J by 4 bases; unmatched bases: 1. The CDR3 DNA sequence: TGCGCCAGCAGCCCGGGACTAGCGGGGTACAATGAGCAGTTCTTC. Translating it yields CASSPGLAGYNEQFF.

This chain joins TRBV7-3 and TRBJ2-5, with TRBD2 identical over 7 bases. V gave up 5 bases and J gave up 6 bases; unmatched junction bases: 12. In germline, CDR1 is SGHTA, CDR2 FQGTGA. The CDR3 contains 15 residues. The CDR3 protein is CASSPGLGRRQTQYF. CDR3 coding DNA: TGTGCCAGCAGCCCGGGACTCGGGAGGAGGCAGACCCAGTACTTC.

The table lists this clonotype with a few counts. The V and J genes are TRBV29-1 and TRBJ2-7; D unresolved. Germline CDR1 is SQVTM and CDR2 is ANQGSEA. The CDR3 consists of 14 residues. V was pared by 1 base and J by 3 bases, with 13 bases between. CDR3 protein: CSVEGDTRYYEQYF. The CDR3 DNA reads TGCAGCGTTGAAGGTGACACACGGTACTACGAGCAGTACTTC.